This paragraph covers one T cell receptor beta chain sequence. What it recognizes is unknown. The CDR3 totals 14 residues. Germline CDR1 SGHRS, CDR2 YFSETQ. The V and J ends lost 3 bases and 2 bases, in that order; junction bases with no gene match: 2. This specimen comes from a study of shared clonotypes between healthy human individuals. At deep level, the assay was performed. TCRdb's copy holds only in-frame clones and misses some; the assay was immunoSEQ multiplex PCR. The repertoire has 190,000 or so clones, about 68% of them found once; the top ten carry about 10%. Study-wide findings and caveats: In having few donors, the study represented limited genetic and exposure-history diversity.

Sequencing used memory CD4+ T cells sorted from blood. Regarding subset: CD45RA-negative fraction. The V and J genes are TRBV5-1 and TRBJ2-1, with 7 nucleotides matching TRBD2. The source is a man under 40 in good health. This CDR3 reads CASSSSGTYNEQFF. The CDR3 DNA reads as TGCGCCAGCAGCTCAAGCGGGACCTACAATGAGCAGTTCTTC.